This TCR beta chain comes out of a study of PD-L1 blockade in urothelial cancer. Generated by immunoSEQ multiplex PCR, the TCRdb table keeps only in-frame clones and is missing some. In the table there are 85,000 to 100,000 clones, roughly 90% of which are singletons. The CDR3 sequence is 12 residues long. The germline V gene encodes CDR1 LGHNT and CDR2 FRNRAP. V lost 6 bases and J 10 bases, leaving 15 bases between the germline ends. The receptor was derived from a man between 60 and 70 years old with urothelial cancer. The gene calls are TRBV12-5 and TRBJ1-1; D is perhaps TRBD1 (5 bases). The specimen comprised PBMCs, sampled around atezolizumab (anti-PD-L1) treatment. CDR3 sequence reads: CASGHKQDGAFF. The CDR3 nucleotides are TGTGCTAGTGGCCATAAACAGGACGGAGCTTTCTTT.